These 29 T cell receptor beta chains were sequenced from one sample in a study of CD8+ T cells in alopecia areata. Treatment in this sample: oral pan-JAK inhibitor, 5-10 mg twice daily. Following RNA extraction, reverse transcription yielded cDNA that acted as the sequencing template. Sequencing used immunoSEQ multiplex PCR; TCRdb keeps in-frame clones, though not all of them. The sample has fewer than 250,000 clones, roughly three fifths seen once. The input for sequencing was CD4+ T cells sorted from blood, taken at week 4, from a patient treated with tofacitinib. Receptor source: a human donor with alopecia areata.

The chain recombines TRBV20-1 with TRBJ1-2; D gene ambiguous. The CDR3 extends over 11 amino acids. V dropped 7 bases and J dropped 1 base, with 7 bases sitting between them. CDR1 is DFQATT and CDR2 is SNEGSKA in the germline V gene (reference sequence). The CDR3 spells CSVADNYGYTF. CDR3 sequence (DNA): TGCAGTGTCGCAGATAACTATGGCTACACCTTC.

Comments on this clone: Other DNA sequences of this sample code for an identical CDR3. The J gene is TRBJ1-2, the V gene TRBV18; TRBD1 matches 7 bases. V lost 3 bases to trimming and J lost 2 bases; unmatched junction nucleotides: 0. The germline V gene encodes CDR1 KGHSH and CDR2 LQKENI. CDR3 length: 13 amino acids. The CDR3 DNA reads TGTGCCAGCTCACCGGACAGGAACTATGGCTACACCTTC. Translating it yields CASSPDRNYGYTF.

V gene TRBV19 combines with J gene TRBJ2-5; a possible D gene is TRBD2 (6 bases). V lost 10 bases to trimming and J lost 5 bases, with 23 bases between them. CDR1 LNHDA and CDR2 SQIVND come from the germline V gene (reference sequence). This CDR3 is 15 amino acids long. DNA for the CDR3: TGTGCCACACGAACCAGTCACGGGAGTGCTGAGACCCAGTACTTC. It codes for CATRTSHGSAETQYF.

This clone was picked up many times. The chain couples TRBV9 to TRBJ2-2; D is perhaps TRBD1 (6 bases). The germline V gene has CDR1 SGDLS and CDR2 YYNGEE. V was cut by 4 bases and J by 1 base, with 11 bases left in between. The CDR3 contains 15 residues. The CDR3 nucleotides read TGTGCCAGCAGCATCCAGGGGCGGAACACCGGGGAGCTGTTTTTT. Translation: CASSIQGRNTGELFF.

The chain joins TRBV19 to TRBJ1-4; possibly TRBD1 for D (5 bases). V lost 4 bases and J 15 bases, leaving 21 bases between the germline ends. Germline CDR1 and CDR2: LNHDA and SQIVND (reference sequence). The CDR3 length is 14 residues. The DNA of the CDR3 is TGTGCCAGTAGTAAGGCGGATAGCGCGGGACGGGTGTTTTTT. This encodes CASSKADSAGRVFF.

In regard to this clone: Different DNA sequences within this sample yield the same CDR3. The V call is TRBV30, the J call TRBJ1-1; no clear D. V lost 0 bases, J lost 0 bases, and 5 bases lay in between. Germline V CDR1 and CDR2: GTSNPN, SVGIG (reference sequence). The CDR3 loop spans 13 amino acids. Here the CDR3 DNA reads TGTGCCTGGAGTGTGAGGTTGAACACTGAAGCTTTCTTT. This translates into CAWSVRLNTEAFF.

There are a few counts of this clone. The V gene is TRBV29-1, the J gene TRBJ2-1; the match to TRBD1 covers 7 bases. V lost 6 bases, J lost 10 bases, and 6 bases stayed unmatched. Germline loops: CDR1 SQVTM, CDR2 ANQGSEA. This CDR3 region has 11 residues. The CDR3 coding sequence is TGCAGCGTCGGTAGACAGGGCGAGCAGTTCTTC. Encoded protein: CSVGRQGEQFF.

This chain uses TRBV27 with TRBJ2-5; 11 bases map to TRBD1. Unmatched junction bases numbered 5, after V lost 1 base and J lost 4 bases. The CDR3 is made up of 16 amino acids. Germline V gene data show CDR1 as MNHEY and CDR2 as SMNVEV (reference sequence). The CDR3 is CASSLLGQGARETQYF. The CDR3 nucleotides read TGTGCCAGCAGTTTATTAGGACAGGGGGCGAGAGAGACCCAGTACTTC.

This clone was seen only a few times. The chain couples TRBV9 to TRBJ2-3; D assignment may be TRBD1 or TRBD2 (5 bases each). The germline V gene encodes CDR1 SGDLS and CDR2 YYNGEE. The CDR3 is 18 residues long. V lost 0 bases and J lost 8, with 25 bases in between. The CDR3 reads CASSVGPGTASSIVTQYF. In DNA, the CDR3 is TGTGCCAGCAGCGTAGGTCCCGGGACCGCCTCATCGATTGTTACGCAGTATTTT.

This rearrangement joins TRBV2 to TRBJ1-2; unclear D gene. Germline assignment: CDR1 SNHLY and CDR2 FYNNEI. V was shortened by 8 bases and J by 4 bases, with 17 bases between the two germline ends. This CDR3 is built from 14 residues. The CDR3 sequence is CASQARTQAYGYTF. The CDR3 DNA follows: TGTGCCAGCCAAGCCAGGACCCAGGCCTATGGCTACACCTTC.

The CDR3 nucleotides are TGTGCCAGCAGTGAAGTTGGCGATCTCCACACCTTC. Translating gives CASSEVGDLHTF. The chain recombines TRBV6-5 with TRBJ1-2; D unclear. The V gene's germline CDR1 is MNHEY and CDR2 SVGAGI. CDR3 length: 12 residues. The V gene lost 5 bases and the J gene lost 12 bases, with 16 bases spanning the gap.

This sequence joins TRBV29-1 and TRBJ1-1, with a weak D call TRBD1 (6 bases). Germline CDR1 SQVTM, CDR2 ANQGSEA. Trimming stripped 5 bases from V and 1 base from J, with 14 bases between. This CDR3 region has 14 residues. CDR3 sequence reads: CSVRDRGANTEAFF. CDR3 sequence (DNA): TGCAGCGTTAGGGACCGGGGGGCGAACACTGAAGCTTTCTTT.

This rearrangement joins TRBV29-1 to TRBJ2-1, with 8 bases matching TRBD2. Germline loops: CDR1 SQVTM, CDR2 ANQGSEA. This CDR3 comprises 13 residues. The CDR3 nucleotides are TGCAGTAATTTTGGACTAGCCGACAATGAGCAGTTCTTC. Translation: CSNFGLADNEQFF.

This rearrangement joins TRBV30 to TRBJ2-1; D might be TRBD2 (5 bases). Germline assignment: CDR1 GTSNPN and CDR2 SVGIG (reference sequence). The CDR3 extends over 12 amino acids. The CDR3 bases are TGTGCGGTGACTATGGCCGTCAACGAGCAGTTCTTC. Its protein is CAVTMAVNEQFF.

The rearrangement uses TRBV30 and TRBJ2-7; no firm D call. The CDR3 has 10 residues. Trimming removed 2 bases at V and 6 bases at J, with 5 bases between. Per the germline V gene, CDR1 is GTSNPN and CDR2 is SVGIG (reference sequence). CDR3 sequence: CAWSSLEQYF. The CDR3 DNA sequence: TGTGCCTGGAGTTCCCTCGAGCAGTACTTC.

The gene calls are TRBV30 and TRBJ2-7, with D possibly being TRBD1 (6 bases). The CDR3 loop spans 15 amino acids. Germline-derived CDR1 and CDR2 are GTSNPN and SVGIG (reference sequence). Trimming took 5 bases from V and 2 from J, leaving 19 bases between them. CDR3 sequence reads: CAWDRGGAGAYEQYF. The CDR3 coding sequence is TGTGCCTGGGATAGAGGGGGAGCAGGGGCCTACGAGCAGTACTTC. Based on the CDR3 plus reference TRBV30 and TRBJ2-7, the full variable domain is SQTIHQWPATLVQPVGSPLSLECTVEGTSNPNLYWYRQAAGRGLQLLFYSVGIGQISSEVPQNLSASRPQDRQFILSSKKLLLSDSGFYLCAWDRGGAGAYEQYFGPGTRLTVT.

The rearrangement uses TRBV7-2 and TRBJ1-1, with D maybe TRBD1 (6 bases). The V end lost 1 base, the J end lost 6 bases, and 12 bases lay between the germline ends. Germline assignment: CDR1 SGHTA and CDR2 FQGNSA. The CDR3 is 14 amino acids. CDR3 nucleotides: TGTGCCAGCAGCTTAGGGATGGGGGGCCCTGAAGCTTTCTTT. Protein product: CASSLGMGGPEAFF.

This chain uses TRBV28 with TRBJ2-7; D might be TRBD1 or TRBD2, each matching 5 bases. The V end was cut by 3 bases, the J end by 3 bases, with 15 bases between. CDR1 and CDR2 (germline): MDHEN, SYDVKM. The CDR3 loop spans 15 amino acids. CDR3 region: CASSFAYGGGYEQYF. The CDR3 DNA reads as TGTGCCAGCAGTTTCGCGTATGGGGGTGGCTACGAGCAGTACTTC.

There are a few counts of this clone. The rearrangement uses TRBV6-6 and TRBJ2-6; D unresolved. The germline CDR1 and CDR2 sequences are MNHNY and SVGAGI (reference sequence). V lost 2 bases and J lost 0, with 8 bases in between. This CDR3 contains 16 residues. The CDR3 region has the DNA TGTGCCAGCAGTTACCCCCAGCTCTCTGGGGCCAACGTCCTGACTTTC. This encodes CASSYPQLSGANVLTF.

The V call is TRBV25-1, the J call TRBJ1-5, with TRBD1 as a possible D gene (6 bases). Trimming left V 4 bases short and J 4 bases short, with 11 bases between. The CDR3 extends over 14 amino acids. The germline gives CDR1 MGHDK, CDR2 SYGVNS. The CDR3 reads CASSGTGLNQPQHF. The CDR3 DNA is TGTGCCAGCAGTGGAACAGGGCTTAATCAGCCCCAGCATTTT.

In its sample, this clone was seen a few times. The chain carries TRBV7-2 and TRBJ2-2; TRBD2 matches 10 bases. This CDR3 spans 15 amino acids. Germline trimming cut 1 base from V and 5 bases from J; bases unmatched to any gene: 1. The germline gives CDR1 SGHTA, CDR2 FQGNSA. CDR3 protein: CASSLELAGTGELFF. DNA of the CDR3: TGTGCCAGCAGCTTAGAACTAGCGGGGACCGGGGAGCTGTTTTTT. The entire variable domain, with the rest obtained from reference TRBV7-2 and TRBJ2-2, is as follows: GAGVSQSPSNKVTEKGKDVELRCDPISGHTALYWYRQSLGQGLEFLIYFQGNSAPDKSGLPSDRFSAERTGGSVSTLTIQRTQQEDSAVYLCASSLELAGTGELFFGEGSRLTVL.

The chain couples TRBV11-2 to TRBJ1-5; TRBD1 matches 7 bases. Germline loops: CDR1 SGHAT, CDR2 FQNNGV. This CDR3 region has 13 residues. The V segment lost 3 bases and the J segment 4 bases; nucleotides outside the gene matches: 0. The CDR3 sequence is CASSLDRNQPQHF. CDR3 nucleotide sequence: TGTGCCAGCAGCTTGGACAGGAATCAGCCCCAGCATTTT.

This chain joins TRBV14 and TRBJ2-1; D remains unclear. Trimming shortened V by 8 bases and J by 12 bases, and 5 bases separated the two germline ends. The CDR3 extends over 8 amino acids. The germline CDR1 and CDR2 sequences are SGHDN and FVKESK. CDR3 bases: TGTGCCAGCCGGCGGCAGTTCTTC. Protein sequence: CASRRQFF.

In this sample, this clone turned up many times. The V and J genes are TRBV19 and TRBJ2-2, with D perhaps matching TRBD1 (6 bases). V lost 6 bases and J 7 bases, leaving 12 bases between the germline ends. The CDR3 runs to 13 residues. The V gene's germline CDR1 is LNHDA and CDR2 SQIVND (reference sequence). CDR3 bases: TGTGCCAGTAGAAACAGGGTCGACGGGGAGCTGTTTTTT. Protein: CASRNRVDGELFF. Variable domain in full (rest from reference TRBV19 and TRBJ2-2): DGGITQSPKYLFRKEGQNVTLSCEQNLNHDAMYWYRQDPGQGLRLIYYSQIVNDFQKGDIAEGYSVSREKKESFPLTVTSAQKNPTAFYLCASRNRVDGELFFGEGSRLTVL.

The chain has TRBV4-1 and TRBJ2-7, with D hard to call. V was clipped by 2 bases and J by 7 bases, with 12 bases between them. The germline CDR1 and CDR2 sequences are MGHRA and YSYEKL. The CDR3 extends over 13 amino acids. CDR3 nucleotides: TGCGCCAGCAGCCAAATGTTTTTCGGAGAGCAGTACTTC. Translating it yields CASSQMFFGEQYF.

CDR3 region: CAWSPGQGGEQYF. The CDR3 nucleotides read TGTGCCTGGAGCCCGGGACAGGGGGGAGAGCAGTACTTC. This chain uses TRBV30 with TRBJ2-7; 11 nucleotides match TRBD1. The V segment lost 3 bases and the J segment 7 bases; nucleotides outside the gene matches: 5. This CDR3 contains 13 residues. Germline assignment: CDR1 GTSNPN and CDR2 SVGIG (reference sequence).

The table lists this clone with a count of one. The chain carries TRBV9 and TRBJ2-1; 9 bases align to TRBD2. Trimming at V came to 1 base and at J to 7 bases, leaving 6 bases not matched to a gene. The CDR3 has 15 amino acids. Germline loops: CDR1 SGDLS, CDR2 YYNGEE. CDR3 in amino acids: CASSVLAGIGNEQFF. CDR3 DNA: TGTGCCAGCAGCGTACTAGCGGGAATCGGAAATGAGCAGTTCTTC.

The genes are TRBV27 and TRBJ1-2; no clear D gene. CDR1 is MNHEY and CDR2 is SMNVEV in the germline V gene (reference sequence). V lost 3 bases and J 8 bases, leaving 10 bases between the germline ends. The CDR3 sequence is 12 residues long. CDR3: CASSFTGIGYTF. CDR3 nucleotide sequence: TGTGCCAGCAGTTTTACTGGGATAGGCTACACCTTC.

This clone was picked up a small number of times. This chain's CDR3 is CSVLGGRQETQYF. CDR3 DNA sequence: TGCAGCGTCCTGGGGGGGAGGCAAGAGACCCAGTACTTC. The V call is TRBV29-1, the J call TRBJ2-5, with TRBD2 matching over 7 bases. Germline CDR1 and CDR2: SQVTM and ANQGSEA. Trimming cost V 6 bases and J 2 bases; bases outside gene matches: 6. The CDR3 runs 13 residues. Combining the CDR3 with reference TRBV29-1 and TRBJ2-5 gives the whole variable domain SAVISQKPSRDICQRGTSLTIQCQVDSQVTMMFWYRQQPGQSLTLIATANQGSEATYESGFVIDKFPISRPNLTFSTLTVSNMSPEDSSIYLCSVLGGRQETQYFGPGTRLLVL.